Given below is one T cell receptor beta chain in context. Antigen: not known. There are 16 residues in the CDR3. The germline CDR1 and CDR2 sequences are KGHSH and LQKENI. J lost 9 bases, V lost 2 bases, and 11 bases had no gene match. This sample is part of a study of graft-versus-host responses after intestinal transplantation. Study overall: Uniformly, recipients were administered anti-thymocyte globulin induction with subsequent tacrolimus and steroids for approximately three years.

Some clones are missing from TCRdb's copy, which holds only in-frame ones; the method was immunoSEQ multiplex PCR. The data contain 90,000 to 120,000 clones, about 87% of them seen just once; the ten biggest clones take up less than 0.85%. This TCR derives from a human donor who was the organ donor for an intestinal transplant. The sequencing here drew on unstimulated CD4+ T cells sorted from spleen or lymph node cells, taken before transplant. The chain has TRBV18 and TRBJ2-1; 9 bases align to TRBD1. CDR3 loop: CASSPIQGAQRVEQFF. The CDR3 DNA is TGTGCCAGCTCACCAATACAGGGGGCCCAGAGGGTTGAGCAGTTCTTC.